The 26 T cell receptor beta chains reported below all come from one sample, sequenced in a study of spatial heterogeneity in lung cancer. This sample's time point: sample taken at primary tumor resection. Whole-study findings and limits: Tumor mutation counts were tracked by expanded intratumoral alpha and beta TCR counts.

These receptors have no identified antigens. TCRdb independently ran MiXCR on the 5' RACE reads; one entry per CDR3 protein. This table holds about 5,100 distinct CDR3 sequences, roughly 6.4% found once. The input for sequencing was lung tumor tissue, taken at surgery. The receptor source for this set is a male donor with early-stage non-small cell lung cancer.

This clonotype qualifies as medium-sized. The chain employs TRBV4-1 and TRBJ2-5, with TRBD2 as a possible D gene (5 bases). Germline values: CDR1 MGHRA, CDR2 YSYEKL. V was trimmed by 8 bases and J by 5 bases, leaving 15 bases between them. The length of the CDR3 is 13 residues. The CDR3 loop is CASEGEGKETQYF. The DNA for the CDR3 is TGCGCCAGCGAGGGAGAGGGAAAGGAGACCCAGTACTTC.

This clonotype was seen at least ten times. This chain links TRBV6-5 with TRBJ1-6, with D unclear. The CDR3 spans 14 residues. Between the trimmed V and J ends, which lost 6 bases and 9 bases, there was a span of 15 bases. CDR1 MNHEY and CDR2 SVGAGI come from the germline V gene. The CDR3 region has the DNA TGTGCCAGCAGCCCAGGTGTTATCCCTTCACCCCTCCACTTT. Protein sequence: CASSPGVIPSPLHF.

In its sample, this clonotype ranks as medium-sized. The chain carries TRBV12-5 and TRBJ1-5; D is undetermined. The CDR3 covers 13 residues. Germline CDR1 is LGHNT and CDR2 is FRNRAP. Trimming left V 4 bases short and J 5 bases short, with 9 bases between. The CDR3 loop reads CASGSDAYQPQHF. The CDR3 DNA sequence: TGTGCTAGTGGTTCGGACGCCTATCAGCCCCAGCATTTT. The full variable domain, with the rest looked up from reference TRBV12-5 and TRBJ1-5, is DARVTQTPRHKVTEMGQEVTMRCQPILGHNTVFWYRQTMMQGLELLAYFRNRAPLDDSGMPKDRFSAEMPDATLATLKIQPSEPRDSAVYFCASGSDAYQPQHFGDGTRLSIL.

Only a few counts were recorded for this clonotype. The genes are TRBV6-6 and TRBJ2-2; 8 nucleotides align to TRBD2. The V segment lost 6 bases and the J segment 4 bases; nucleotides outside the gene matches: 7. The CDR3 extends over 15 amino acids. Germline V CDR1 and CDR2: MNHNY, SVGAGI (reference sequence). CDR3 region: CASRSMAGGTGELFF. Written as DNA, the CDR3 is TGTGCCAGCAGGTCCATGGCGGGGGGCACCGGGGAGCTGTTTTTT.

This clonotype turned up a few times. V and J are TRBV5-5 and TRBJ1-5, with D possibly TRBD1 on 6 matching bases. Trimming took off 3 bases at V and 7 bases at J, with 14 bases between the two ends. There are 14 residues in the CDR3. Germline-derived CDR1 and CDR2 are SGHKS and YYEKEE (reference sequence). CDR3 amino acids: CASSSRQDGQPQHF. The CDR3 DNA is TGTGCCAGCAGCTCCCGACAGGACGGGCAGCCCCAGCATTTT.

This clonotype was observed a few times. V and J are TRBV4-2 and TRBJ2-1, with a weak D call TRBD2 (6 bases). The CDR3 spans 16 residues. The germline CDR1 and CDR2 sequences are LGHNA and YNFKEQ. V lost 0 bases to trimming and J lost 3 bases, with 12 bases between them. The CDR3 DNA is TGTGCCAGCAGCCAAGATTTGCGGGGAGACTACAATGAGCAGTTCTTC. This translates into CASSQDLRGDYNEQFF.

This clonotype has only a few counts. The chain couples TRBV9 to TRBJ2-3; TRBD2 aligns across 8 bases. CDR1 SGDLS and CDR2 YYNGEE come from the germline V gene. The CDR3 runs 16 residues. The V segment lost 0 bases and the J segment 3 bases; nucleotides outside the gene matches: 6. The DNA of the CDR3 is TGTGCCAGCAGCGTAGATAGCGGGAAAGCAACAGATACGCAGTATTTT. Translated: CASSVDSGKATDTQYF.

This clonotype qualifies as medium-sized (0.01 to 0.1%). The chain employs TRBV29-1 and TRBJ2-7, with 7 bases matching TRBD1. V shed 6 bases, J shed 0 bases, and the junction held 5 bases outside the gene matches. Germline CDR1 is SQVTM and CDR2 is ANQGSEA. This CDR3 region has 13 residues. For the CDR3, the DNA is TGCAGCGTGAGGGGGCTCCTCTCCTACGAGCAGTACTTC. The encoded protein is CSVRGLLSYEQYF.

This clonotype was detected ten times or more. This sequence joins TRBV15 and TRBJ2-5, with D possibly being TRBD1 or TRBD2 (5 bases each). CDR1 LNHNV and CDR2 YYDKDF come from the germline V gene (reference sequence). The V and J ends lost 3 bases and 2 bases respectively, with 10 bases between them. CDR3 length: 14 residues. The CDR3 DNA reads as TGTGCCACCAGCAGCCGGGACGGACAAGAGACCCAGTACTTC. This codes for CATSSRDGQETQYF.

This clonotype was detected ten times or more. Here the CDR3 DNA reads TGTGCCAGCAGTCCCCGACTAGCGGGAGTCGAAGAGCAGTACTTC. This encodes CASSPRLAGVEEQYF. The V gene is TRBV25-1, the J gene TRBJ2-7, with 12 bases lining up with TRBD2. CDR3 size: 15 residues. The V gene's germline CDR1 is MGHDK and CDR2 SYGVNS. Germline trimming cut 5 bases from V and 7 bases from J; bases unmatched to any gene: 9.

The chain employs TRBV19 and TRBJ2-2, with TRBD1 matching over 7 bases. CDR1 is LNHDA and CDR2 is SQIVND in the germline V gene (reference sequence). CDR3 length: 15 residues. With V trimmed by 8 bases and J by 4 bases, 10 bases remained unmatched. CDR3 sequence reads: CASRPRTGGTGELFF. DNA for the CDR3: TGTGCCAGTCGCCCGAGGACAGGAGGCACCGGGGAGCTGTTTTTT.

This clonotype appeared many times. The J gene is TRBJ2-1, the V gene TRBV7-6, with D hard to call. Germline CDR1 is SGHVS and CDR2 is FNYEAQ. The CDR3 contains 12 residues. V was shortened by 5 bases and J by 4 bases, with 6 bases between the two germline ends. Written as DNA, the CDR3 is TGTGCCAGCAGCATGACTTACAATGAGCAGTTCTTC. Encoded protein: CASSMTYNEQFF.

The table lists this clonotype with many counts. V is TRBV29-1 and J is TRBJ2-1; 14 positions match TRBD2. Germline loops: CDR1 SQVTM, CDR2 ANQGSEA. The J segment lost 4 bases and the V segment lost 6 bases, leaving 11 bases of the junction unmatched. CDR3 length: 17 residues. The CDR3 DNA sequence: TGCAGCGTCGATATTACCGGGACTAGCGGGAGATACAATGAGCAGTTCTTC. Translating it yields CSVDITGTSGRYNEQFF.

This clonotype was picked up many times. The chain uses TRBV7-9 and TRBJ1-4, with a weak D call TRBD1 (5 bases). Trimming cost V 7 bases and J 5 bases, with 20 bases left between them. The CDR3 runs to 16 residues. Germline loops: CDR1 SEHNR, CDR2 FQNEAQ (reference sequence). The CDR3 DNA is TGTGCCAGCACCATCAGCGGGAGAGGGGTGAATGAAAAACTGTTTTTT. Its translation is CASTISGRGVNEKLFF. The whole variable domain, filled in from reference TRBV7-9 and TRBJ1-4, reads DTGVSQNPRHKITKRGQNVTFRCDPISEHNRLYWYRQTLGQGPEFLTYFQNEAQLEKSRLLSDRFSAERPKGSFSTLEIQRTEQGDSAMYLCASTISGRGVNEKLFFGSGTQLSVL.

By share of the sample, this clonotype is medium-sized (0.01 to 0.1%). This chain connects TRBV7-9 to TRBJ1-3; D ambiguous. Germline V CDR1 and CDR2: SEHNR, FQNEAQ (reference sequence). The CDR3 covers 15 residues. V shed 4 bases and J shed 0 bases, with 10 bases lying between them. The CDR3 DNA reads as TGTGCCAGCAGCTCCCGGGAAAACTCTGGAAACACCATATATTTT. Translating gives CASSSRENSGNTIYF.

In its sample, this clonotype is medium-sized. The CDR3 loop reads CASSVGTGGNTIYF. The CDR3 bases are TGTGCCAGCAGCGTAGGGACAGGAGGGAACACCATATATTTT. V gene TRBV9 combines with J gene TRBJ1-3; 7 nucleotides agree with TRBD1. CDR1 is SGDLS and CDR2 is YYNGEE in the germline V gene. The CDR3 consists of 14 residues. With V trimmed by 0 bases and J by 7 bases, 4 bases remained unmatched. Full variable domain (remainder filled in from reference TRBV9 and TRBJ1-3): DSGVTQTPKHLITATGQRVTLRCSPRSGDLSVYWYQQSLDQGLQFLIQYYNGEERAKGNILERFSAQQFPDLHSELNLSSLELGDSALYFCASSVGTGGNTIYFGEGSWLTVV.

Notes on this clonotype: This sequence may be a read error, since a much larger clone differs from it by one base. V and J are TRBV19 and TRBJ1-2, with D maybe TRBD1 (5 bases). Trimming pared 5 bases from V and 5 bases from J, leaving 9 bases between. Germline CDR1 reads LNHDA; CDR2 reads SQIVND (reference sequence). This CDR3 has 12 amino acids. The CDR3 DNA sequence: TGTGCCAGTAGTGTAAAGGGGTATGGCTACACCTTC. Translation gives CASSVKGYGYTF.

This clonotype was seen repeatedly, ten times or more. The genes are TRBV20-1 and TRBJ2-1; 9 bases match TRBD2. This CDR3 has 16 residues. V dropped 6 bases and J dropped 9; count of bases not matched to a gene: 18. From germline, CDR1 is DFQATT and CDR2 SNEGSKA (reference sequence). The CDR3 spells CSAAPGGGGALGEQFF. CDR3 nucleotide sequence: TGCAGTGCCGCCCCGGGGGGCGGGGGGGCCTTGGGTGAGCAGTTCTTC.

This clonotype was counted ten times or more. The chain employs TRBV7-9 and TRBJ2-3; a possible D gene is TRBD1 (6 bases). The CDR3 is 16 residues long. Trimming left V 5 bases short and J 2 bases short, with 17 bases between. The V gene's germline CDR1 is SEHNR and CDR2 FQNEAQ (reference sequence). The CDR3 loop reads CASSLHQGGDTDTQYF. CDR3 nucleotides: TGTGCCAGCAGCCTACACCAAGGGGGAGACACAGATACGCAGTATTTT.

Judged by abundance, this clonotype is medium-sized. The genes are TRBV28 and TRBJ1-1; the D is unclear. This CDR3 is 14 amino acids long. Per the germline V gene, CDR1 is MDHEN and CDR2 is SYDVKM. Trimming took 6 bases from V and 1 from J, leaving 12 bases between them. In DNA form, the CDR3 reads TGTGCCAGCAGCCCCGTTCGAACGAACACTGAAGCTTTCTTT. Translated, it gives CASSPVRTNTEAFF.

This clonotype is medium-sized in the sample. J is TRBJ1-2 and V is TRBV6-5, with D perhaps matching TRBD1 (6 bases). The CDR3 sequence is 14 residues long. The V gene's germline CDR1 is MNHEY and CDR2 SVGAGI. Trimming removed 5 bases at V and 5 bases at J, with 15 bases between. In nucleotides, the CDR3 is TGTGCCAGCAGTCCACAGGGCGGGTTTTATGGCTACACCTTC. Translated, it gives CASSPQGGFYGYTF.

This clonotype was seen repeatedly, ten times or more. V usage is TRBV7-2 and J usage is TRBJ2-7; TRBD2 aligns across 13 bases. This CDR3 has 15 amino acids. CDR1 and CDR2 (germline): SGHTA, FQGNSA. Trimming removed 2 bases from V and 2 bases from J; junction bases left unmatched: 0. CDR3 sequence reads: CASSLTSGRAYEQYF. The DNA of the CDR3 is TGTGCCAGCAGCTTAACTAGCGGGAGGGCCTACGAGCAGTACTTC. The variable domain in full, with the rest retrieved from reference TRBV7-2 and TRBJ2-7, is GAGVSQSPSNKVTEKGKDVELRCDPISGHTALYWYRQSLGQGLEFLIYFQGNSAPDKSGLPSDRFSAERTGGSVSTLTIQRTQQEDSAVYLCASSLTSGRAYEQYFGPGTRLTVT.

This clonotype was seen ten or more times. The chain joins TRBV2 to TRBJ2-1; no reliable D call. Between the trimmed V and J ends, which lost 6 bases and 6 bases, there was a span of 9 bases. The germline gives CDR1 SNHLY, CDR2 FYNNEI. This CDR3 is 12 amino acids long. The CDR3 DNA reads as TGTGCCAGCAGGGAGACGATCAATGAGCAGTTCTTC. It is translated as CASRETINEQFF.

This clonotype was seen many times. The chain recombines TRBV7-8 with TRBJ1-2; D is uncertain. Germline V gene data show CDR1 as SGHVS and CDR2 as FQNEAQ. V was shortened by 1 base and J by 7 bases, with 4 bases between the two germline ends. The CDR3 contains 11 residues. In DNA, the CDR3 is TGTGCCAGCAGCTTAGGAGGTGGCTACACCTTC. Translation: CASSLGGGYTF. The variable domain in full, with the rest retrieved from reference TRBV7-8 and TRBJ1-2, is GAGVSQSPRYKVAKRGQDVALRCDPISGHVSLFWYQQALGQGPEFLTYFQNEAQLDKSGLPSDRFFAERPEGSVSTLKIQRTQQEDSAVYLCASSLGGGYTFGSGTRLTVV.

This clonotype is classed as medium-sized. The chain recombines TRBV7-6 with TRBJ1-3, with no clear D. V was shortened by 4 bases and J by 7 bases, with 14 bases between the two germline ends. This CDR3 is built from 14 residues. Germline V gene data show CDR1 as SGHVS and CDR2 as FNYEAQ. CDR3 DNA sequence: TGTGCCAGCAGCTCGCCAAGGGAGGCGAACACCATATATTTT. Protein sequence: CASSSPREANTIYF.

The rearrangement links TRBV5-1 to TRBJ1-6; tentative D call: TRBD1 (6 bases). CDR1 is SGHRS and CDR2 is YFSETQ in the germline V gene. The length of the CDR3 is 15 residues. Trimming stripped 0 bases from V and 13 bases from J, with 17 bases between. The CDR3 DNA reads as TGCGCCAGCAGCTTGGATATACAGGGTGTCGACCCCCTCCACTTT. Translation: CASSLDIQGVDPLHF.